Listed below are T cell receptor beta chains from one sample, sequenced in a study of cytomegalovirus exposure and HLA in healthy donors. Generated by immunoSEQ multiplex PCR, the TCRdb table keeps only in-frame clones and is missing some. The sample table sets out around 150,000 clones. Sequencing input: PBMCs. All receptors derive from a woman between 55 and 75 years old in good health and CMV-seronegative. Each CDR3 is given with its conserved first and last residue. Each record gives: J gene, V gene, D gene, CDR3 DNA, CDR3 protein. The D gene is left open where the match is weak.

>TRBJ2-1|TRBV2|-
TGTGCCAGCAGTGATAACGGGGTCCAAGAGCAGTTCTTC
CASSDNGVQEQFF
>TRBJ2-2|TRBV6-5|-
TGTGCCAGCAGTTACTCGACGGGAGTCACCGGGGAGCTGTTTTTT
CASSYSTGVTGELFF
>TRBJ1-2|TRBV7-2|-
TGTGCCAGCAGCTTAATAGGGGGGGCTACATTCTATGGCTACACCTTC
CASSLIGGATFYGYTF
>TRBJ2-5|TRBV10-3|TRBD2
TGTGCCATCAGTTTAGCGGGGGGCCCAGAGACCCAGTACTTC
CAISLAGGPETQYF
>TRBJ1-5|TRBV7-8|-
TGTGCCAGCAGCTTCAGGGTAGGGCAGCCCCAGCATTTT
CASSFRVGQPQHF
>TRBJ2-5|TRBV27|TRBD2
TGTGCCAGCAGGGCGGGACTAGCGGGAGGAGGGACCCAGTACTTC
CASRAGLAGGGTQYF
>TRBJ2-7|TRBV2|-
TGTGCCAGCAGTGAACCCAGGGGGGCCTACGAGCAGTACTTC
CASSEPRGAYEQYF
>TRBJ2-3|TRBV4-2|TRBD2
TGTGCCAGCAGCCCACGGAAACTAGCGGGGGGCACAGATACGCAGTATTTT
CASSPRKLAGGTDTQYF
>TRBJ1-5|TRBV4-1|-
TGCGCCAGCAGCCAAGAACTTCGGGGTCAGCCCCAGCATTTT
CASSQELRGQPQHF
>TRBJ2-7|TRBV4-2|TRBD1
TGTGCCAGCAGGGTGAGGACAGGGGGTGCCTACGAGCAGTACTTC
CASRVRTGGAYEQYF
>TRBJ2-1|TRBV11-2|TRBD2
TGTGCCAGCAGCTCCGGGGGCGGGGGGGCCAATGAGCAGTTCTTC
CASSSGGGGANEQFF
>TRBJ2-5|TRBV2|TRBD2
TGTGCCAGCAGTGCAGGGACTAGCGGGATCACAGAGACCCAGTACTTC
CASSAGTSGITETQYF
>TRBJ1-5|TRBV2|-
TGTGCCAGCAGTGCGGGGGGCACCCTTAGCAATCAGCCCCAGCATTTT
CASSAGGTLSNQPQHF
>TRBJ2-3|TRBV5-1|TRBD2
TGCGCCAGCAGCTTGGGGACACTAGCGGGGGCAACAGATACGCAGTATTTT
CASSLGTLAGATDTQYF
>TRBJ1-4|TRBV11-2|-
TGTGCCAGCAGCTTATACCCCGACATCAAACCGGATGAAAAACTGTTTTTT
CASSLYPDIKPDEKLFF
>TRBJ1-2|TRBV7-9|-
TGTGCCAGCAGCCAAGGAGCGGTCGACTATGGCTACACCTTC
CASSQGAVDYGYTF
>TRBJ1-1|TRBV20-1|-
TGCAGTGCTAGGGCAGGGTCGGGAGCTTTCTTT
CSARAGSGAFF
>TRBJ1-6|TRBV5-6|-
TGTGCCAGCAGCTTGGACAGGTTAAGCTCCTATAATTCACCCCTCCACTTT
CASSLDRLSSYNSPLHF
>TRBJ2-5|TRBV6-5|TRBD1
TGTGCCAGCAGTTACTGGACAGGGCAAGAGACCCAGTACTTC
CASSYWTGQETQYF
>TRBJ1-1|TRBV5-5|-
TGTGCCAGCAGGGGCAGCTTGAACACTGAAGCTTTCTTT
CASRGSLNTEAFF
>TRBJ1-5|TRBV5-1|-
TGCGCCAGCAGCTTAGGAGGGGCTGATGGTCAGCCCCAGCATTTT
CASSLGGADGQPQHF
>TRBJ2-7|TRBV7-9|TRBD1
TGTGCCAGCAGCTTGCCCGTGAGTCGGGACAGGAAATTCTACGAGCAGTACTTC
CASSLPVSRDRKFYEQYF
>TRBJ2-2|TRBV10-3|TRBD1
TGTGCCATCAGGGCAGGGGGGAACACCGGGGAGCTGTTTTTT
CAIRAGGNTGELFF
>TRBJ1-2|TRBV6-6|TRBD1
TGTGCCAGCAGTTACGGGACAGCCAACTATGGCTACACCTTC
CASSYGTANYGYTF
>TRBJ2-1|TRBV12-5|-
TGTGCTAGTGGTTTGCCAGGGCATCGCTCCTACAATGAGCAGTTCTTC
CASGLPGHRSYNEQFF
>TRBJ1-4|TRBV9|TRBD1
TGTGCCAGCAGCGTTAAAAGGGACAGCTACAACCGAGGGGAAAAACTGTTTTTT
CASSVKRDSYNRGEKLFF
>TRBJ1-3|TRBV6-5|TRBD1
TGTGCCAGCAGTTCGTTCCGACAGGGCCTTGGAAACACCATATATTTT
CASSSFRQGLGNTIYF
>TRBJ2-3|TRBV7-3|TRBD2
TGTGCCAGCGGCCCTGATAAAGTGGGGGGGAGCACAGATACGCAGTATTTT
CASGPDKVGGSTDTQYF
>TRBJ2-2|TRBV5-1|-
TGCGCCAGCAGTTGGAGGGCGAGCACCGGGGAGCTGTTTTTT
CASSWRASTGELFF
>TRBJ1-5|TRBV2|TRBD1
TGTGCCAGCAGTCAATACAGGGGTTCTAATCAGCCCCAGCATTTT
CASSQYRGSNQPQHF
>TRBJ2-2|TRBV9|-
TGTGCCAGCAGCTCAGGGACAACGAACACCGGGGAGCTGTTTTTT
CASSSGTTNTGELFF
>TRBJ2-7|TRBV7-9|TRBD2
TGTGCCAGCAGCTTAGGAGCGGGAGTCGTTCACGAGCAGTACTTC
CASSLGAGVVHEQYF
>TRBJ2-1|TRBV19|TRBD1
TGTGCCAGTAGTAGGACAGGGAACCTCAATGAGCAGTTCTTC
CASSRTGNLNEQFF
>TRBJ1-6|TRBV28|TRBD1
TGTGCCAGCAGTCCGATCGACAGGGGGTTTTCACCCCTCCACTTT
CASSPIDRGFSPLHF
>TRBJ2-7|TRBV5-4|TRBD2
TGTGCCAGCAGCATCCTTAGCGGGGACGAGCAGTACTTC
CASSILSGDEQYF
>TRBJ1-5|TRBV4-1|TRBD1
TGCGCCAGCAGCGGGACAGGTTCCCCTCTCACGGGCAATCAGCCCCAGCATTTT
CASSGTGSPLTGNQPQHF
>TRBJ1-3|TRBV6-1|TRBD1
TGTGCCAGCAGGATGGGACAGATTTCTGGAAACACCATATATTTT
CASRMGQISGNTIYF
>TRBJ2-3|TRBV11-2|TRBD2
TGTGCCAGCAGCGCATTAGCGGGGGGACCAGATACGCAGTATTTT
CASSALAGGPDTQYF
>TRBJ2-1|TRBV2|-
TGTGCCAGCAGCCGAGCGGAGGATGAGCAGTTCTTC
CASSRAEDEQFF
>TRBJ1-3|TRBV28|TRBD1
TGTGCCAGCACGGGACAGTCCGCCTCTGGAAACACCATATATTTT
CASTGQSASGNTIYF
>TRBJ1-5|TRBV5-6|-
TGTGCCAGCAGCTTGGGGGCAGGGAATAATCAGCCCCAGCATTTT
CASSLGAGNNQPQHF
>TRBJ2-3|TRBV7-2|TRBD2
TGTGCCAGCAGCCCGGGAGGCGAATGGGATACGCAGTATTTT
CASSPGGEWDTQYF
>TRBJ1-5|TRBV4-1|-
TGCGCCAGCAGCCAACAACAGGGCTCAAGCAATCAGCCCCAGCATTTT
CASSQQQGSSNQPQHF
>TRBJ1-1|TRBV27|-
TGTGCCAGCAGTACCAGGGGACTGAACACTGAAGCTTTCTTT
CASSTRGLNTEAFF
>TRBJ2-5|TRBV15|-
TGTGCCACCAGCCGGGTAGCCCAAGAGACCCAGTACTTC
CATSRVAQETQYF
>TRBJ2-2|TRBV7-9|-
TGTGCCAGCAGCCGTAACACCGGGGAGCTGTTTTTT
CASSRNTGELFF
>TRBJ1-1|TRBV29-1|-
TGCAGCGTAAGACAGGTGGTTGTTACTGAAGCTTTCTTT
CSVRQVVVTEAFF
>TRBJ2-1|TRBV5-4|TRBD2
TGTGCCAGCAGCCACGGACTAGCGGGGGGATACAATGAGCAGTTCTTC
CASSHGLAGGYNEQFF
>TRBJ2-3|TRBV2|TRBD2
TGTGCCAGCAGCCGGGGGGGCAGGACTAGCACAGATACGCAGTATTTT
CASSRGGRTSTDTQYF
>TRBJ1-2|TRBV6-1|-
TGTGCCAGCAGTGAAGCGCAGAGGAACTATGGCTACACCTTC
CASSEAQRNYGYTF